A single sample is the source of the 14 T cell receptor beta chains below, sequenced in a study of control samples from healthy donors and cancer patients. The protocol was immunoSEQ multiplex PCR, while the TCRdb copy is restricted to in-frame clones and leaves out a portion. This table holds approximately 170,000 clones, 90% found once. The sequencing input was blood. Source of these receptors: a woman between 45 and 60 years old in good health.

The chain combines TRBV11-2 with TRBJ2-3; 8 positions match TRBD2. This CDR3 region has 12 residues. J lost 6 bases, V lost 5 bases, and 1 base had no gene match. The germline gives CDR1 SGHAT, CDR2 FQNNGV. CDR3 loop: CASSPSGDTQYF. DNA of the CDR3: TGTGCCAGCAGCCCTAGCGGGGATACGCAGTATTTT.

This rearrangement joins TRBV6-5 to TRBJ2-5; D possibly corresponds to TRBD2 (6 bases). V was clipped by 7 bases and J by 4 bases, with 13 bases between them. Germline V gene data show CDR1 as MNHEY and CDR2 as SVGAGI. CDR3 size: 13 residues. CDR3 region: CASTQDYRETQYF. The CDR3 DNA reads TGTGCCAGCACCCAGGACTACCGAGAGACCCAGTACTTC.

The sample holds a few counts of this clone. This sequence joins TRBV9 and TRBJ2-3; D is ambiguous. V lost 4 bases to trimming and J lost 0 bases, with 15 bases between them. This CDR3 has 16 amino acids. CDR1 is SGDLS and CDR2 is YYNGEE in the germline V gene. The CDR3 spells CASSLARSTSTDTQYF. In DNA, the CDR3 is TGTGCCAGCAGCCTCGCCCGATCTACTAGCACAGATACGCAGTATTTT.

This chain uses TRBV6-2 or TRBV6-3 with TRBJ1-1; D remains unclear. CDR1 MNHEY and CDR2 SVGEGT come from the germline V gene. This CDR3 has 13 amino acids. V dropped 1 base and J dropped 5 bases, with 8 bases sitting between them. The CDR3 region has the DNA TGTGCCAGCAGTTACTTTGGTAAAACTGAAGCTTTCTTT. Translated, it gives CASSYFGKTEAFF.

The genes are TRBV9 and TRBJ2-1, with TRBD2 matching 11 bases. The CDR3 covers 15 residues. The trim removed 2 bases at V and 2 bases at J, leaving 0 bases unmatched. Germline V gene lookup returns CDR1 SGDLS and CDR2 YYNGEE. As DNA, the CDR3 is TGTGCCAGCAGCGTTAGCGGGAGGGCCTACAATGAGCAGTTCTTC. It specifies CASSVSGRAYNEQFF.

CDR3 nucleotides: TGTGCCAGCAGCCAACAACAAGGGACTAGCCGGCCGGAGACCCAGTACTTC. Protein sequence: CASSQQQGTSRPETQYF. The chain joins TRBV4-2 to TRBJ2-5, with 9 bases fitting TRBD2. Germline lookup yields CDR1 LGHNA and CDR2 YNFKEQ. Trimming at V came to 2 bases and at J to 5 bases, leaving 12 bases not matched to a gene. The CDR3 is made up of 17 amino acids.

This sequence joins TRBV30 and TRBJ2-5; 11 positions agree with TRBD2. From germline, CDR1 is GTSNPN and CDR2 SVGIG (reference sequence). The CDR3 is 15 residues long. The V and J ends lost 2 bases and 5 bases, in that order; junction bases with no gene match: 7. CDR3 nucleotides: TGTGCCTGGAGTCGGGCTAGCGGGAGGACTGAGACCCAGTACTTC. It is translated as CAWSRASGRTETQYF.

The gene calls are TRBV29-1 and TRBJ1-1; the D is unclear. This CDR3 is built from 12 residues. The V gene lost 3 bases and the J gene lost 0 bases, with 5 bases spanning the gap. Germline-derived CDR1 and CDR2 are SQVTM and ANQGSEA. The CDR3 coding sequence is TGCAGCGTTGAGGGGATGAACACTGAAGCTTTCTTT. Translating it yields CSVEGMNTEAFF. Drawing the rest from reference TRBV29-1 and TRBJ1-1, the complete variable domain is SAVISQKPSRDICQRGTSLTIQCQVDSQVTMMFWYRQQPGQSLTLIATANQGSEATYESGFVIDKFPISRPNLTFSTLTVSNMSPEDSSIYLCSVEGMNTEAFFGQGTRLTVV.

This chain joins TRBV4-3 and TRBJ1-4; 12 nucleotides align to TRBD1. This CDR3 is built from 19 residues. Germline CDR1 LGHNA, CDR2 YSLEER. V lost 1 base to trimming and J lost 5 bases; unmatched junction nucleotides: 11. CDR3 coding DNA: TGCGCCAGCAGCCAAGCCGGGACAGGGGGCTTCGTAAACAATGAAAAACTGTTTTTT. Translation: CASSQAGTGGFVNNEKLFF.

The chain uses TRBV27 and TRBJ2-7, with D possibly being TRBD1 (5 bases). Trimming took off 6 bases at V and 2 bases at J, with 11 bases between the two ends. Germline CDR1 reads MNHEY; CDR2 reads SMNVEV (reference sequence). The CDR3 loop spans 13 amino acids. For the CDR3, the DNA is TGTGCCAGCAGAAAGGACAAGACCTACGAGCAGTACTTC. This gives the protein CASRKDKTYEQYF.

This clone was seen only once. The chain uses TRBV5-4 and TRBJ2-5, with 10 bases that match TRBD2. The CDR3 consists of 16 residues. The junction had 7 bases not matched to a gene; V was cut back by 1 base and J by 4 bases. Germline-derived CDR1 and CDR2 are SGHNT and YYREEE (reference sequence). CDR3 residues: CASSLLSSGSGETQYF. The CDR3 DNA sequence: TGTGCCAGCAGCTTGCTCTCTAGCGGGAGTGGAGAGACCCAGTACTTC.

This clone has only a few counts. The chain joins TRBV5-5 to TRBJ2-7; 9 bases align to TRBD1. This CDR3 comprises 15 residues. The V gene end was trimmed by 4 bases and the J gene end by 9 bases; junction bases not matched to a gene: 14. CDR1 is SGHKS, CDR2 YYEKEE, per germline (reference sequence). CDR3 coding DNA: TGTGCCAGCAGCGAGAGCCGGACAGGGGCGCAGGTGCAGTACTTC. It encodes CASSESRTGAQVQYF.

The chain links TRBV11-2 to TRBJ2-5; TRBD2 is a possible D gene (5 bases). The V end was cut by 3 bases, the J end by 10 bases, with 9 bases between. CDR3 length: 11 amino acids. CDR1 and CDR2 (germline): SGHAT, FQNNGV. The CDR3 spells CASSFKEGQYF. The CDR3 DNA reads as TGTGCCAGCAGCTTTAAAGAGGGCCAGTACTTC.

This clone was found a few times. The rearrangement uses TRBV9 and TRBJ1-2; D is ambiguous. CDR3 length: 15 residues. The germline CDR1 and CDR2 sequences are SGDLS and YYNGEE. Trimming cost V 3 bases and J 4 bases, with 16 bases left between them. CDR3 loop: CASSGSDTTSYGYTF. DNA for the CDR3: TGTGCCAGCAGCGGGTCTGACACGACCTCCTATGGCTACACCTTC. The full variable domain, its missing parts supplied by reference TRBV9 and TRBJ1-2, is DSGVTQTPKHLITATGQRVTLRCSPRSGDLSVYWYQQSLDQGLQFLIQYYNGEERAKGNILERFSAQQFPDLHSELNLSSLELGDSALYFCASSGSDTTSYGYTFGSGTRLTVV.